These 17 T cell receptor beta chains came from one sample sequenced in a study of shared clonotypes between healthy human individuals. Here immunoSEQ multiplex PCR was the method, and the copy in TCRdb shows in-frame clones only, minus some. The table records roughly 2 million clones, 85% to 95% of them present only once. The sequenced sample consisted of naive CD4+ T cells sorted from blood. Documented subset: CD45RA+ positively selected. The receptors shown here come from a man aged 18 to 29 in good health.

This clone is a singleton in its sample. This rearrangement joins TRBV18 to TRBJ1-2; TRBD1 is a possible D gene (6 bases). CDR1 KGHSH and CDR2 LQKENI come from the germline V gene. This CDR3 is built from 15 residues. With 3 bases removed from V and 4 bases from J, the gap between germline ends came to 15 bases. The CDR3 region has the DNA TGTGCCAGCTCACCCGAAACGGGGGGCGGCTATGGCTACACCTTC. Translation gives CASSPETGGGYGYTF.

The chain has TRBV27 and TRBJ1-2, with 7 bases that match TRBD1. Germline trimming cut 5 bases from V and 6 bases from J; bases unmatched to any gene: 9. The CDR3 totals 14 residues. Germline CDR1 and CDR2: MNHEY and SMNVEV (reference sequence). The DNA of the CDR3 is TGTGCCAGCAGTGACAATACAGGGGTCCATGGCTACACCTTC. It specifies CASSDNTGVHGYTF.

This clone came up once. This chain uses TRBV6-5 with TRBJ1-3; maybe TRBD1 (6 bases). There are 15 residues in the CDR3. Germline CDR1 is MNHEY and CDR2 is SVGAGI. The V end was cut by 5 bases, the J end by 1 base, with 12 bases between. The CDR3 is CASSVTGNSGNTIYF. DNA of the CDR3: TGTGCCAGCAGTGTCACAGGGAATTCTGGAAACACCATATATTTT.

The CDR3 loop reads CSVEGAAYEQYF. CDR3 DNA sequence: TGCAGCGTTGAAGGTGCCGCCTACGAGCAGTACTTC. The V and J genes are TRBV29-1 and TRBJ2-7; D not certain. Germline V gene sequence: CDR1 SQVTM, CDR2 ANQGSEA. CDR3 length: 12 amino acids. Trimming left V 1 base short and J 2 bases short, with 6 bases between.

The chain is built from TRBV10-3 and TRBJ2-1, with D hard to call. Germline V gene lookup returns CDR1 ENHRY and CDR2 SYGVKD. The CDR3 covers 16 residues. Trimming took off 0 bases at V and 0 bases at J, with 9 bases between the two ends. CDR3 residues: CAISESTPGSYNEQFF. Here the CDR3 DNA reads TGTGCCATCAGTGAGTCTACTCCGGGCTCCTACAATGAGCAGTTCTTC.

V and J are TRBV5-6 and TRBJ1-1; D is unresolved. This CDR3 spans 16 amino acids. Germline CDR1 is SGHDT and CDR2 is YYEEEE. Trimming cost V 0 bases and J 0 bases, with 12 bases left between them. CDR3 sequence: CASSLAGVFMNTEAFF. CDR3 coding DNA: TGTGCCAGCAGCTTGGCCGGGGTCTTCATGAACACTGAAGCTTTCTTT.

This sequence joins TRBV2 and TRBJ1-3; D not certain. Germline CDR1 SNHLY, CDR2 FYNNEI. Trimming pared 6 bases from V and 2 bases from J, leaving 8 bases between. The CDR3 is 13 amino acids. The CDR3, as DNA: TGTGCCAGCAGGGCCGGGCCTGGAAACACCATATATTTT. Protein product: CASRAGPGNTIYF.

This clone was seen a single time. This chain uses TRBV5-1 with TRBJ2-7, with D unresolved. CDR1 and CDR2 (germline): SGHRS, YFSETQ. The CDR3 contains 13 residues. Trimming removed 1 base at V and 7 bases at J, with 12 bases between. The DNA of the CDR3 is TGCGCCAGCAGCTTGCAATCCGAGAGGGAGCAGTACTTC. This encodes CASSLQSEREQYF. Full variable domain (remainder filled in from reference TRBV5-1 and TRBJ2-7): KAGVTQTPRYLIKTRGQQVTLSCSPISGHRSVSWYQQTPGQGLQFLFEYFSETQRNKGNFPGRFSGRQFSNSRSEMNVSTLELGDSALYLCASSLQSEREQYFGPGTRLTVT.

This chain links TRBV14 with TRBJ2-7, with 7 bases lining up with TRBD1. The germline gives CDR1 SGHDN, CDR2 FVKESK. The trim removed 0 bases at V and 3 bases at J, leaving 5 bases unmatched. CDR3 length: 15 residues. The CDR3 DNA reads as TGTGCCAGCAGCCAAGATACGAGGACAGGCTACGAGCAGTACTTC. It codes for CASSQDTRTGYEQYF.

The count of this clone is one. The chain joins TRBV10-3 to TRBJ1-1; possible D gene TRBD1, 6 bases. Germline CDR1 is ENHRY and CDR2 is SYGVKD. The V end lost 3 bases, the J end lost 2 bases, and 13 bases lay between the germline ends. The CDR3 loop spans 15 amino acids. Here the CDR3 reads CAISEYLGGNTEAFF. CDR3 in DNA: TGTGCCATCAGTGAATATTTAGGGGGTAACACTGAAGCTTTCTTT.

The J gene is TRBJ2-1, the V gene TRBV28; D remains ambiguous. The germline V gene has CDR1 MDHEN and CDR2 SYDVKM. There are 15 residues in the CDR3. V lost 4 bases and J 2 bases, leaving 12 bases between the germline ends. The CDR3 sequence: CASSSTVSPYNEQFF. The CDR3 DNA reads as TGTGCCAGCAGTTCCACCGTGAGCCCCTACAATGAGCAGTTCTTC.

The CDR3 DNA is TGTGCCAGCTCCCTAGCGGGGGGGGTCCTCAATGAGCAGTTCTTC. Amino acid sequence: CASSLAGGVLNEQFF. The J gene is TRBJ2-1, the V gene TRBV18; 12 bases line up with TRBD2. V shed 6 bases and J 6 bases; nucleotides not matched to a gene: 6. The CDR3 is 15 amino acids. Germline CDR1 is KGHSH and CDR2 is LQKENI.

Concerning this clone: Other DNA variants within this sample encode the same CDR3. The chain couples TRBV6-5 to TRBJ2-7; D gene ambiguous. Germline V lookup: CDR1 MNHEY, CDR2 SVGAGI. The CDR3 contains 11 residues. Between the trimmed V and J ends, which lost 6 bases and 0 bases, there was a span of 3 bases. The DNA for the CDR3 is TGTGCCAGCAGAACCTCCTACGAGCAGTACTTC. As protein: CASRTSYEQYF.

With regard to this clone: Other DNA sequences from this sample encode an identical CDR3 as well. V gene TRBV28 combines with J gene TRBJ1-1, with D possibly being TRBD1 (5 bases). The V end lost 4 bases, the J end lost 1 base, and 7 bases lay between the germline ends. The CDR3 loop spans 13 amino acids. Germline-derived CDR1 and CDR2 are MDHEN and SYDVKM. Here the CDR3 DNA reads TGTGCCAGCAGTTCCGGACAGAACACTGAAGCTTTCTTT. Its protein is CASSSGQNTEAFF.

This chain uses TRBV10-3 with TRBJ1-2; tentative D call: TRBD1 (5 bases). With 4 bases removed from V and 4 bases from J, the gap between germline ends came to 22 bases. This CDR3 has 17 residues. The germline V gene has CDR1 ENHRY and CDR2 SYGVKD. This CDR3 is CAISGGAGFGKSYGYTF. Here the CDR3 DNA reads TGTGCCATCAGTGGAGGCGCAGGGTTTGGTAAGAGCTATGGCTACACCTTC.

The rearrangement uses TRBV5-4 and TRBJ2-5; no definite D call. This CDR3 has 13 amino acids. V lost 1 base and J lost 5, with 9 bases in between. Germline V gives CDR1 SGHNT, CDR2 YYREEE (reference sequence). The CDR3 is CASSLLPGETQYF. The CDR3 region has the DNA TGTGCCAGCAGCTTGCTACCCGGGGAGACCCAGTACTTC.

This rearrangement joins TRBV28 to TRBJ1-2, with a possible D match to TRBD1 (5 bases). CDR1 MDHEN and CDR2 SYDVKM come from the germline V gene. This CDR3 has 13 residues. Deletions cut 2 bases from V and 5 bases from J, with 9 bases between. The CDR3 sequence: CASSLDRIYGYTF. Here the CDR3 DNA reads TGTGCCAGCAGTTTAGACAGAATATATGGCTACACCTTC.